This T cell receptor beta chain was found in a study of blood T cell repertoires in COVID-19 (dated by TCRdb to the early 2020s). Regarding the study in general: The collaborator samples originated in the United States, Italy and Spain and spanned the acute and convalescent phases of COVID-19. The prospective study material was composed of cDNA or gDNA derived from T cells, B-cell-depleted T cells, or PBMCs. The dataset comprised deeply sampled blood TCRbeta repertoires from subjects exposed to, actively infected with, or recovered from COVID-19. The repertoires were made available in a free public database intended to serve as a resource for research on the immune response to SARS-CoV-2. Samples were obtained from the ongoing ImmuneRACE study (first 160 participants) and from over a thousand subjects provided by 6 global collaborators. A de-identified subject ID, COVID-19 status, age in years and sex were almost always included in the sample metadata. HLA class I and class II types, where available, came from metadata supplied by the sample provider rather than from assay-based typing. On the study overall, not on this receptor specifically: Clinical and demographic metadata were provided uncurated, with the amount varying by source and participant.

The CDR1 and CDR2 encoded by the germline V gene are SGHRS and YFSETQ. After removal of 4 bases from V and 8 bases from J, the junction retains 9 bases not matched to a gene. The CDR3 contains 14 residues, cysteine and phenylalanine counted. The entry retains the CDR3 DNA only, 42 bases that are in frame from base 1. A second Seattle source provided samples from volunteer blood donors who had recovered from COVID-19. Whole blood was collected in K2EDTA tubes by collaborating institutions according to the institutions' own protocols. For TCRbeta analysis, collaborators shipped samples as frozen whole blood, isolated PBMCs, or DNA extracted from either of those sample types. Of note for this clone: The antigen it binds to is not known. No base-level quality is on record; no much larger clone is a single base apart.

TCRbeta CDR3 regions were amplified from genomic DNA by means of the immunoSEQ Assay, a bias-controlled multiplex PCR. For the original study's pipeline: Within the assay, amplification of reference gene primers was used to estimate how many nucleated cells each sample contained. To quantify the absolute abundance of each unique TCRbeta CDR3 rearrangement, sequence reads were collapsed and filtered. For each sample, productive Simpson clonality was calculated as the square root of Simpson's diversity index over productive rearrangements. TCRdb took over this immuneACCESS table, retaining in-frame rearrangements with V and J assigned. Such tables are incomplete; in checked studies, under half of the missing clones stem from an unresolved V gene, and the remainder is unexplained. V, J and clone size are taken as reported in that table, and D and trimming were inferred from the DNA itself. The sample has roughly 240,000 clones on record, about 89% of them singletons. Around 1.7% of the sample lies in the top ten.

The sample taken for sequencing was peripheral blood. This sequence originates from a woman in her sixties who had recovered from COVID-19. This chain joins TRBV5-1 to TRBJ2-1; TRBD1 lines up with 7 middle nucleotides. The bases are TGCGCCAGCAGCCCGGCAGACAGGGTGGATGAGCAGTTCTTC. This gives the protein CASSPADRVDEQFF.